These 19 T cell receptor beta chains were all obtained from the same sample, sequenced in a study of blood T cell repertoires in COVID-19. The table came from immunoSEQ multiplex PCR; TCRdb's copy has only in-frame clones and leaves some out. The table has 200,000 to 300,000 clones, around 85% seen once. The specimen sequenced was peripheral blood. The origin of the receptors is a man in his 60s with acute or convalescent COVID-19.

The sample holds one count of this clone. The chain has TRBV5-5 and TRBJ2-3, with D unresolved. V gave up 4 bases and J gave up 2 bases, with 5 bases separating them. CDR1 is SGHKS and CDR2 is YYEKEE in the germline V gene (reference sequence). CDR3 length equals 12 residues. The CDR3 bases are TGTGCCAGCAGCACTAACACAGATACGCAGTATTTT. Protein: CASSTNTDTQYF.

The chain combines TRBV7-9 with TRBJ2-7, with a tentative D call TRBD1 (6 bases). The CDR3 sequence is 14 residues long. The V and J ends lost 1 base and 3 bases respectively, with 10 bases between them. Per the germline V gene, CDR1 is SEHNR and CDR2 is FQNEAQ (reference sequence). The CDR3 is CASSLVTGRYEQYF. The CDR3 bases are TGTGCCAGCAGCTTAGTGACAGGACGCTACGAGCAGTACTTC.

In the case of this clone: The same CDR3 also results from other DNA sequences found in this sample. The chain recombines TRBV18 with TRBJ1-4; 8 positions agree with TRBD1. In germline, CDR1 is KGHSH, CDR2 LQKENI. The CDR3 spans 14 residues. J gave up 8 bases and V 3 bases, and 5 bases lay outside the gene matches. The CDR3 here is CASSPGTGGEKLFF. The DNA for the CDR3 is TGTGCCAGCTCACCGGGGACAGGAGGCGAAAAACTGTTTTTT.

This sequence joins TRBV27 and TRBJ2-7; the match to TRBD1 covers 12 bases. Trimming removed 6 bases from V and 7 bases from J; junction bases left unmatched: 10. This CDR3 has 15 amino acids. Per germline, CDR1 MNHEY and CDR2 SMNVEV (reference sequence). CDR3: CASRPLGQGAWEQYF. Here the CDR3 DNA reads TGTGCCAGCAGACCACTGGGACAGGGGGCGTGGGAGCAGTACTTC.

The chain recombines TRBV9 with TRBJ1-1; TRBD1 might be the D (5 bases). This CDR3 contains 15 residues. The V end was cut by 0 bases, the J end by 0 bases, with 9 bases between. Germline V gene sequence: CDR1 SGDLS, CDR2 YYNGEE. DNA of the CDR3: TGTGCCAGCAGCGTAGGCGGCAGGGTGAACACTGAAGCTTTCTTT. It specifies CASSVGGRVNTEAFF.

The gene calls are TRBV5-4 and TRBJ2-7, with TRBD2 matching over 9 bases. There are 16 residues in the CDR3. CDR1 SGHNT and CDR2 YYREEE come from the germline V gene (reference sequence). Losses at the gene ends were 3 bases for V and 3 bases for J; bases not matched to a gene: 10. The CDR3 DNA is TGTGCCAGCAGCTCCCTAGCGGGAAAAGAAAACTACGAGCAGTACTTC. It specifies CASSSLAGKENYEQYF.

The chain couples TRBV14 to TRBJ1-1, with 9 bases lining up with TRBD1. CDR1 and CDR2 (germline): SGHDN, FVKESK. This CDR3 has 15 amino acids. V dropped 4 bases and J dropped 0; count of bases not matched to a gene: 3. The CDR3 DNA follows: TGTGCCAGCAGCCTACAGGGGGCTGTGAACACTGAAGCTTTCTTT. This encodes CASSLQGAVNTEAFF. Full variable domain (outside the CDR3, taken from reference TRBV14 and TRBJ1-1): EAGVTQFPSHSVIEKGQTVTLRCDPISGHDNLYWYRRVMGKEIKFLLHFVKESKQDESGMPNNRFLAERTGGTYSTLKVQPAELEDSGVYFCASSLQGAVNTEAFFGQGTRLTVV.

The rearrangement joins TRBV4-3 to TRBJ1-2; 7 bases map to TRBD1. This CDR3 contains 16 residues. Germline-derived CDR1 and CDR2 are LGHNA and YSLEER. V shed 1 base, J shed 2 bases, and the junction held 7 bases outside the gene matches. CDR3 protein: CASSQVRDRVNYGYTF. Here the CDR3 DNA reads TGCGCCAGCAGCCAAGTTCGTGACAGGGTAAACTATGGCTACACCTTC.

The rearrangement links TRBV21-1 to TRBJ2-6; the table gives TRBD1 as D, unverified against the DNA. TRBV21-1 is recorded as a pseudogene. This CDR3 contains 17 residues. CDR3 DNA sequence: TGTGCCAGCAGCGGACGAGACAGGTCCTCTGGGGCCAACGTCCTGACTTTC. It codes for CASSGRDRSSGANVLTF.

This chain connects TRBV7-6 to TRBJ2-7; no reliable D call. The V end lost 2 bases, the J end lost 0 bases, and 8 bases lay between the germline ends. This CDR3 contains 14 residues. The germline CDR1 and CDR2 sequences are SGHVS and FNYEAQ. The CDR3 sequence is CASSLSGSSYEQYF. The DNA of the CDR3 is TGTGCCAGCAGCTTAAGTGGCAGCTCCTACGAGCAGTACTTC.

The chain joins TRBV20-1 to TRBJ2-1; TRBD2 matches 8 bases. With V trimmed by 5 bases and J by 8 bases, 14 bases remained unmatched. The CDR3 runs to 15 residues. Germline V gene sequence: CDR1 DFQATT, CDR2 SNEGSKA (reference sequence). CDR3 coding DNA: TGCAGTGCTGGTGCCGGGACTAGGGGTATACATGAGCAGTTCTTC. As protein: CSAGAGTRGIHEQFF.

This chain uses TRBV28 with TRBJ1-5, with D perhaps matching TRBD1 (5 bases). V shed 3 bases and J shed 7 bases, with 13 bases lying between them. The CDR3 totals 14 residues. Per germline, CDR1 MDHEN and CDR2 SYDVKM. In nucleotides, the CDR3 is TGTGCCAGCAGTTTTGGAGGGGCCTCACAGCCCCAGCATTTT. Translating gives CASSFGGASQPQHF. Variable domain in full (rest from reference TRBV28 and TRBJ1-5): DVKVTQSSRYLVKRTGEKVFLECVQDMDHENMFWYRQDPGLGLRLIYFSYDVKMKEKGDIPEGYSVSREKKERFSLILESASTNQTSMYLCASSFGGASQPQHFGDGTRLSIL.

The V call is TRBV6-1, the J call TRBJ1-1, with D uncertain. Trimming stripped 2 bases from V and 5 bases from J, with 12 bases between. The CDR3 has 14 residues. Germline V gives CDR1 MNHNS, CDR2 SASEGT. DNA for the CDR3: TGTGCCAGCAGTGAAATGGGTACGGAGACTGAAGCTTTCTTT. Its translation: CASSEMGTETEAFF.

The chain recombines TRBV5-4 with TRBJ2-7; 15 bases line up with TRBD2. J was trimmed by 6 bases and V by 4 bases; bases with no gene match: 2. This CDR3 has 14 residues. Per the germline V gene, CDR1 is SGHNT and CDR2 is YYREEE (reference sequence). The CDR3 sequence is CASSRTSGRAEQYF. The CDR3 nucleotides read TGTGCCAGCAGCCGGACTAGCGGGAGGGCCGAGCAGTACTTC.

The chain joins TRBV10-3 to TRBJ1-1, with D possibly matching TRBD1 (6 bases). Trimming stripped 4 bases from V and 0 bases from J, with 12 bases between. From germline, CDR1 is ENHRY and CDR2 SYGVKD. This CDR3 contains 15 residues. CDR3 coding DNA: TGTGCCATCAGTGCCCGGTGGGACATGAACACTGAAGCTTTCTTT. Its protein product is CAISARWDMNTEAFF.

This chain uses TRBV19 with TRBJ1-5; no definite D call. The CDR3 has 14 residues. Deletions cut 6 bases from V and 7 bases from J, with 16 bases between. Germline V gene lookup returns CDR1 LNHDA and CDR2 SQIVND (reference sequence). For the CDR3, the DNA is TGTGCCAGTAGCCCCGTCCCCCCAGGACAGCCCCAGCATTTT. Protein product: CASSPVPPGQPQHF.

The gene calls are TRBV7-6 and TRBJ1-5; D gene uncertain. Trimming left V 2 bases short and J 2 bases short, with 16 bases between. The CDR3 extends over 17 amino acids. Germline V CDR1 and CDR2: SGHVS, FNYEAQ. DNA for the CDR3: TGTGCCAGCAGCTTATATTCGGGTAATCTGGGCAATCAGCCCCAGCATTTT. Its protein product is CASSLYSGNLGNQPQHF.

The CDR3 loop reads CASSPRQDQQETQYF. DNA of the CDR3: TGTGCCAGCTCCCCTAGACAGGACCAACAGGAGACCCAGTACTTC. The rearrangement uses TRBV18 and TRBJ2-5, with D perhaps TRBD1 (6 bases). Germline V lookup: CDR1 KGHSH, CDR2 LQKENI. This CDR3 has 15 amino acids. With 6 bases removed from V and 5 bases from J, the gap between germline ends came to 19 bases. Drawing the rest from reference TRBV18 and TRBJ2-5, the complete variable domain is NAGVMQNPRHLVRRRGQEARLRCSPMKGHSHVYWYRQLPEEGLKFMVYLQKENIIDESGMPKERFSAEFPKEGPSILRIQQVVRGDSAAYFCASSPRQDQQETQYFGPGTRLLVL.

The chain uses TRBV5-1 and TRBJ1-1, with 7 bases aligning to TRBD1. Germline-derived CDR1 and CDR2 are SGHRS and YFSETQ. The CDR3 loop spans 14 amino acids. Trimming at V came to 5 bases and at J to 6 bases, leaving 10 bases not matched to a gene. In DNA form, the CDR3 reads TGCGCCAGCAGTCCCGCTGACAGGGCGTCTGAAGCTTTCTTT. Translating gives CASSPADRASEAFF.